The 5 T cell receptor beta chains given below trace back to one sample, sequenced in a study of blood T cell repertoires in COVID-19. Profiled with immunoSEQ multiplex PCR; TCRdb holds only in-frame clones, not every one. The top ten clones hold 3% to 4% of a sample with some 42,000 clones, about nine tenths of them seen once. Sequenced material: peripheral blood. The origin of the receptors is a human donor in a cohort sampled during active COVID-19.

The gene calls are TRBV5-1 and TRBJ1-3; 9 nucleotides line up with TRBD1. Germline CDR1 reads SGHRS; CDR2 reads YFSETQ. The trim removed 2 bases at V and 1 base at J, leaving 7 bases unmatched. CDR3 length: 17 residues. The CDR3 loop reads CASSFTSGQGSGNTIYF. CDR3 DNA: TGCGCCAGCAGCTTTACCTCGGGACAGGGTTCTGGAAACACCATATATTTT.

The genes are TRBV25-1 and TRBJ2-5; 10 bases are a match to TRBD1. Looked up from germline, CDR1 is MGHDK and CDR2 is SYGVNS. CDR3 length: 15 residues. The V segment lost 7 bases and the J segment 5 bases; nucleotides outside the gene matches: 10. The CDR3 region has the DNA TGTGCCAGCACATTGGGGACAGGGGTCAGGGAGACCCAGTACTTC. This encodes CASTLGTGVRETQYF.

The CDR3 is CASSYTRTGDTGELFF. CDR3 in DNA: TGTGCCAGCAGTTATACCCGGACAGGGGACACCGGGGAGCTGTTTTTT. The chain recombines TRBV6-2 or TRBV6-3 with TRBJ2-2; 9 bases map to TRBD1. Trimming cost V 3 bases and J 3 bases; bases outside gene matches: 5. Germline values: CDR1 MNHEY, CDR2 SVGEGT. This CDR3 spans 16 amino acids.

The rearrangement uses TRBV20-1 and TRBJ1-1; D call uncertain. Looked up from germline, CDR1 is DFQATT and CDR2 is SNEGSKA (reference sequence). This CDR3 spans 11 amino acids. V was cut by 7 bases and J by 5 bases, with 11 bases left in between. The CDR3 reads CSGGSVTEAFF. The CDR3 DNA reads as TGCAGTGGAGGGTCGGTTACTGAAGCTTTCTTT.

The rearrangement links TRBV18 to TRBJ2-2; 9 nucleotides agree with TRBD2. The CDR3 is 17 residues long. Germline values: CDR1 KGHSH, CDR2 LQKENI. The V and J ends lost 3 bases and 0 bases, in that order; junction bases with no gene match: 5. The CDR3 DNA reads as TGTGCCAGCTCACCCGGCGCGGGGGGGCCGAACACCGGGGAGCTGTTTTTT. This encodes CASSPGAGGPNTGELFF.